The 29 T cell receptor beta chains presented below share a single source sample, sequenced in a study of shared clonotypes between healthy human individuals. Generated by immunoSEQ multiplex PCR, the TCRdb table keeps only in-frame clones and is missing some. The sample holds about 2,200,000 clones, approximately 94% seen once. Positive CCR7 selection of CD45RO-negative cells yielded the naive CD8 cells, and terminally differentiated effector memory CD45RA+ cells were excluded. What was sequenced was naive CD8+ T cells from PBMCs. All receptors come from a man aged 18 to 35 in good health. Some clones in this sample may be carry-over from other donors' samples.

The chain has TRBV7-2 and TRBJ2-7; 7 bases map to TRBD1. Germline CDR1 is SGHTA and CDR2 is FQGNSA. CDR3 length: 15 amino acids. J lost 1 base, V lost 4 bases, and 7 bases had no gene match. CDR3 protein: CASSSRQGASYEQYF. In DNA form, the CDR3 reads TGTGCCAGCAGCTCGCGACAGGGTGCGTCCTACGAGCAGTACTTC. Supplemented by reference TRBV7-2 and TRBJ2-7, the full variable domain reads GAGVSQSPSNKVTEKGKDVELRCDPISGHTALYWYRQSLGQGLEFLIYFQGNSAPDKSGLPSDRFSAERTGGSVSTLTIQRTQQEDSAVYLCASSSRQGASYEQYFGPGTRLTVT.

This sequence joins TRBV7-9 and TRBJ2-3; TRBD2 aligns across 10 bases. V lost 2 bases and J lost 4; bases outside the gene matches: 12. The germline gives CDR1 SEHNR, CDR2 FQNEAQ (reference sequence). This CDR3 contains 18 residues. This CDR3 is CASSLMLAGDEGADTQYF. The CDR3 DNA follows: TGTGCCAGCAGCTTAATGCTAGCGGGAGATGAGGGGGCAGATACGCAGTATTTT. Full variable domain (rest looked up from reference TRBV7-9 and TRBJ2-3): DTGVSQNPRHKITKRGQNVTFRCDPISEHNRLYWYRQTLGQGPEFLTYFQNEAQLEKSRLLSDRFSAERPKGSFSTLEIQRTEQGDSAMYLCASSLMLAGDEGADTQYFGPGTRLTVL.

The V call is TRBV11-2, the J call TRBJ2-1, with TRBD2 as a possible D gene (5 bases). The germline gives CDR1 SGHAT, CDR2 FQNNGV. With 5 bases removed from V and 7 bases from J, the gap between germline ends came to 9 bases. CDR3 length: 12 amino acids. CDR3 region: CASSRPGNEQFF. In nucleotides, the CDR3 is TGTGCCAGCAGCCGGCCGGGGAATGAGCAGTTCTTC.

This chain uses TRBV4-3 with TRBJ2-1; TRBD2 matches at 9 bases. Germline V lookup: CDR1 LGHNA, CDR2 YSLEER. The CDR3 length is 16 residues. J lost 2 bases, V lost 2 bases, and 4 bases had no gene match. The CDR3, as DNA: TGCGCCAGCAGCCAAATTCTAGCGGGAACCTACAATGAGCAGTTCTTC. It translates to CASSQILAGTYNEQFF.

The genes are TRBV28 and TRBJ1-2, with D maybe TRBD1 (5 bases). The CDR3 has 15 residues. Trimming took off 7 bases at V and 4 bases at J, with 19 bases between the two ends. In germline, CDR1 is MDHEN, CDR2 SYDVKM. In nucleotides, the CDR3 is TGTGCCAGCACTCAGACAGTGGGATACCTCTATGGCTACACCTTC. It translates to CASTQTVGYLYGYTF.

This chain's CDR3 is CASSPSVGEQFF. CDR3 coding DNA: TGTGCCAGCTCACCAAGTGTCGGAGAGCAGTTCTTC. This chain joins TRBV18 and TRBJ2-1; D not resolved. The CDR3 covers 12 residues. Germline assignment: CDR1 KGHSH and CDR2 LQKENI. The V end was cut by 2 bases, the J end by 10 bases, with 9 bases between.

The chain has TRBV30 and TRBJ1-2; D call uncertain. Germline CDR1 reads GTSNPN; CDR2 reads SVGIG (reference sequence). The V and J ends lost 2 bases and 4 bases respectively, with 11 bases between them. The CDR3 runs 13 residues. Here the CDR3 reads CAWSTTPFYGYTF. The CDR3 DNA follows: TGTGCCTGGAGTACAACACCGTTCTATGGCTACACCTTC. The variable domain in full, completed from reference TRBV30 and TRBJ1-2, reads SQTIHQWPATLVQPVGSPLSLECTVEGTSNPNLYWYRQAAGRGLQLLFYSVGIGQISSEVPQNLSASRPQDRQFILSSKKLLLSDSGFYLCAWSTTPFYGYTFGSGTRLTVV.

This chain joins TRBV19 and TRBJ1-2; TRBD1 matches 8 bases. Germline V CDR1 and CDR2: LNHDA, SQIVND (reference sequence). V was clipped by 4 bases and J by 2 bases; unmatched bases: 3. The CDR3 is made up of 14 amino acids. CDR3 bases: TGTGCCAGTAGTACCCGGACAGGGAACTATGGCTACACCTTC. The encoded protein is CASSTRTGNYGYTF.

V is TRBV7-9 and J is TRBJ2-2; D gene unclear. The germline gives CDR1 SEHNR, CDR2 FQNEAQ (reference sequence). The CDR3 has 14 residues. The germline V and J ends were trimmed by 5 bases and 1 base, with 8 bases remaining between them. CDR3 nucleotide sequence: TGTGCCAGCAGCCCCCCGCAGAACACCGGGGAGCTGTTTTTT. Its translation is CASSPPQNTGELFF.

CDR3 sequence: CASSPGQGMDIQYF. Here the CDR3 DNA reads TGTGCCAGCAGCCCGGGACAGGGGATGGACATTCAGTACTTC. The chain is built from TRBV28 and TRBJ2-4; 10 bases match TRBD1. Trimming at V came to 6 bases and at J to 8 bases, leaving 7 bases not matched to a gene. The CDR3 consists of 14 residues. Germline V gives CDR1 MDHEN, CDR2 SYDVKM.

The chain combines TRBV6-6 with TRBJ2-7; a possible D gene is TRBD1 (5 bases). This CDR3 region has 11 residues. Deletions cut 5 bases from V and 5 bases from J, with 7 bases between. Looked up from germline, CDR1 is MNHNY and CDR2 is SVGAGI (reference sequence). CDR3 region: CASSAGHEQYF. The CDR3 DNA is TGTGCCAGCAGTGCAGGGCACGAGCAGTACTTC.

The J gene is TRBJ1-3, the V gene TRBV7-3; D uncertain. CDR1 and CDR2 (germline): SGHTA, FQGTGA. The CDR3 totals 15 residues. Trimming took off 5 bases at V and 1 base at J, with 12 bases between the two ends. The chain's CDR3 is CASSINAGSGNTIYF. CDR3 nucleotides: TGTGCCAGCAGCATCAATGCGGGGTCTGGAAACACCATATATTTT.

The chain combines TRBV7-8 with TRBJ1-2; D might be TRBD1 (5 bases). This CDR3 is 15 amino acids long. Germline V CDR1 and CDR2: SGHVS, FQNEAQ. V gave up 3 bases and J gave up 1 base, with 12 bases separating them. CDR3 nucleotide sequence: TGTGCCAGCAGCTTGGGGCTGAACCTTAACTATGGCTACACCTTC. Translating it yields CASSLGLNLNYGYTF.

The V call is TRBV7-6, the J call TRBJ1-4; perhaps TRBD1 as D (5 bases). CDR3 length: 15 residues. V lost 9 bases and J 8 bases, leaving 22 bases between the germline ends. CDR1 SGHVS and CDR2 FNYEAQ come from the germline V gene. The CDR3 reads CARLKPGTIVEKLFF. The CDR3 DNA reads TGTGCCAGACTTAAACCCGGGACGATCGTCGAAAAACTGTTTTTT.

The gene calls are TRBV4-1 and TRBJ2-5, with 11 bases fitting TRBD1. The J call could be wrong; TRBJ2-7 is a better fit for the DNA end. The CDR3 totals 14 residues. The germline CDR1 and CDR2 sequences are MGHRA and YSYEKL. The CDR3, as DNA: TGCGCCAGCAGCCGAGGACAGGGGGCCGACGAGCAGTACTTC. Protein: CASSRGQGADEQYF.

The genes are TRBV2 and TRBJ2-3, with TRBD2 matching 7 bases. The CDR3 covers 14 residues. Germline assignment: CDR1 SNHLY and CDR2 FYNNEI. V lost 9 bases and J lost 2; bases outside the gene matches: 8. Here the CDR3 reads CASKASGNTDTQYF. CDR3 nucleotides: TGTGCCAGTAAGGCTAGCGGAAACACAGATACGCAGTATTTT.

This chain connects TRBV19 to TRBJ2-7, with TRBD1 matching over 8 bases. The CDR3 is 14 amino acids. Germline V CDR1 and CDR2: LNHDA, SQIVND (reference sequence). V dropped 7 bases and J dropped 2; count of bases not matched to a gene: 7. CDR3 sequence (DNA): TGTGCCAGTACTGCAGGGACAGGAGCCTACGAGCAGTACTTC. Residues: CASTAGTGAYEQYF.

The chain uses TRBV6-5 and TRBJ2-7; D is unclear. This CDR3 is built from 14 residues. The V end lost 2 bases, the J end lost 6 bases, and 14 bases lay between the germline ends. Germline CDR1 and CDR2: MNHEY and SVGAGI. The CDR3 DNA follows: TGTGCCAGCAGTTACAGGTTAACCCCCTCCGAGCAGTACTTC. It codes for CASSYRLTPSEQYF.

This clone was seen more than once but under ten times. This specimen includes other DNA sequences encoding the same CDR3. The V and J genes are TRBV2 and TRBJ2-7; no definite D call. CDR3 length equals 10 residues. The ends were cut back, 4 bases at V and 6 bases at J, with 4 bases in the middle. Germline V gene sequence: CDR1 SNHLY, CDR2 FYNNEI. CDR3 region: CASSGLEQYF. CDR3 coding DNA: TGTGCCAGCAGTGGTCTCGAGCAGTACTTC.

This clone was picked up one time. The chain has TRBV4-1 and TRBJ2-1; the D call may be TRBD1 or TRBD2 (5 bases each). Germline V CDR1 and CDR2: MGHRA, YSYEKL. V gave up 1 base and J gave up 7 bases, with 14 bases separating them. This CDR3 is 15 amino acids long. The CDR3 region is CASSQGPGTPNEQFF. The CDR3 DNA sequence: TGCGCCAGCAGCCAAGGTCCCGGGACCCCTAATGAGCAGTTCTTC.

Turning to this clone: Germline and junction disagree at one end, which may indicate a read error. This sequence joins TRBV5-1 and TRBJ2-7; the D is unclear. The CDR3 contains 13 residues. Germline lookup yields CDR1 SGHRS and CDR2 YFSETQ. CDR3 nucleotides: TGCGCCAGCAGCTCTGGCGTCTCCCACGAGCAGTACTTC. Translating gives CASSSGVSHEQYF.

The DNA of the CDR3 is TGTGCCAGCAGACCCGGGACAGTTTCCCAGCCCCAGCATTTT. It codes for CASRPGTVSQPQHF. The chain couples TRBV27 to TRBJ1-5; TRBD1 aligns across 7 bases. Trimming at V came to 6 bases and at J to 7 bases, leaving 9 bases not matched to a gene. The CDR3 consists of 14 residues. CDR1 and CDR2 (germline): MNHEY, SMNVEV (reference sequence).

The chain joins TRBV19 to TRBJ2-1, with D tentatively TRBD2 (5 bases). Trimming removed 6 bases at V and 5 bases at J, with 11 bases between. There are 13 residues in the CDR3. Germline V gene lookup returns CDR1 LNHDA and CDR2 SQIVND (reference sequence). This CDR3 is CASRSLDDNEQFF. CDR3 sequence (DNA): TGTGCCAGTAGATCACTAGATGACAATGAGCAGTTCTTC. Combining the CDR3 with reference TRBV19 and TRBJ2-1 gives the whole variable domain DGGITQSPKYLFRKEGQNVTLSCEQNLNHDAMYWYRQDPGQGLRLIYYSQIVNDFQKGDIAEGYSVSREKKESFPLTVTSAQKNPTAFYLCASRSLDDNEQFFGPGTRLTVL.

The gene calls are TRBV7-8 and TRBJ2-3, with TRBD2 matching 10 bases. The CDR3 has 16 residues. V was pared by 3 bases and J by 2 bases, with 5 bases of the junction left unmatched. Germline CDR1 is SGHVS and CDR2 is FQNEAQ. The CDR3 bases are TGTGCCAGCAGCTTCATAGCGGGAGGAAACACAGATACGCAGTATTTT. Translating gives CASSFIAGGNTDTQYF.

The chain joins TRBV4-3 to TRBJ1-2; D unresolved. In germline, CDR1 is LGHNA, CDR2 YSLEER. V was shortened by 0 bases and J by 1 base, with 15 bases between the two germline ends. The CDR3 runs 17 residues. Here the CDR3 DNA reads TGCGCCAGCAGCCAAGATCTGAGCCGGAACCTTAACTATGGCTACACCTTC. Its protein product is CASSQDLSRNLNYGYTF.

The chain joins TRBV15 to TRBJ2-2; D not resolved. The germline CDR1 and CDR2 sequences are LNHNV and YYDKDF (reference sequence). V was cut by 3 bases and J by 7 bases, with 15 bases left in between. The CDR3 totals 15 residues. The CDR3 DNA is TGTGCCACCAGCAGTGCCGCTCCTCCCGGCGGGGAGCTGTTTTTT. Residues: CATSSAAPPGGELFF.

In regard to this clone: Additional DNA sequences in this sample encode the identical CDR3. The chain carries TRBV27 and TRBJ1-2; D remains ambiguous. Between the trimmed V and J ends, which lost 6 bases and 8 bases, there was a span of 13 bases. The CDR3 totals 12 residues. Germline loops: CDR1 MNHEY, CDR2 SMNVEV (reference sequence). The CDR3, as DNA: TGTGCCAGCAGCGGTACGGGAGGAGGCTACACCTTC. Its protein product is CASSGTGGGYTF.

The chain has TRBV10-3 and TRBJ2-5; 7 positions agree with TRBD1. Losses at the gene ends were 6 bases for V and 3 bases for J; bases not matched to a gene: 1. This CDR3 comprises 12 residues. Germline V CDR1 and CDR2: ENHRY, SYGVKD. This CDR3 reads CAIRDREETQYF. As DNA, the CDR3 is TGTGCCATCAGAGACAGGGAAGAGACCCAGTACTTC.

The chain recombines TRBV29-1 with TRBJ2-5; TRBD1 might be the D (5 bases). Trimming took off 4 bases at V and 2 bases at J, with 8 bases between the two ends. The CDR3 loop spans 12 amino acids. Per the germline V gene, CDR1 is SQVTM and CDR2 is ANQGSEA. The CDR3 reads CSVVGAQETQYF. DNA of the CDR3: TGCAGCGTTGTTGGGGCACAAGAGACCCAGTACTTC.